A single sample is the source of the 21 T cell receptor beta chains below, sequenced in a study of T cell changes during pregnancy in multiple sclerosis. Sequencing used immunoSEQ multiplex PCR; TCRdb keeps in-frame clones, though not all of them. The sample lists approximately 32,000 clones, about 91% seen once, with roughly a tenth in the top ten. The sample was CD8+ T cells from peripheral blood mononuclear cells, taken in the second trimester of pregnancy. These receptor sequences come from a female donor with multiple sclerosis, enrolled in a pregnancy study.

This clone was seen once. The gene calls are TRBV4-1 and TRBJ1-5; a possible D gene is TRBD1 (6 bases). V lost 4 bases, J lost 4 bases, and 17 bases lay in between. This CDR3 spans 16 amino acids. CDR1 and CDR2 from the germline V gene are MGHRA and YSYEKL. CDR3 bases: TGCGCCAGCAGCCCCTCTCGCGCGGGGGCAAATCAGCCCCAGCATTTT. This sequence encodes CASSPSRAGANQPQHF.

V and J are TRBV5-6 and TRBJ2-7, with 7 nucleotides matching TRBD1. After removal of 5 bases from V and 2 bases from J, the junction contained 7 bases not matched to a gene. This CDR3 is built from 14 residues. Looked up from germline, CDR1 is SGHDT and CDR2 is YYEEEE. The CDR3 DNA follows: TGTGCCAGCAGTTTGAGGGACAGACCCTACGAGCAGTACTTC. Translation: CASSLRDRPYEQYF.

This clone occurred once. The V call is TRBV29-1, the J call TRBJ1-1; TRBD1 matches at 7 bases. Unmatched junction bases numbered 17, after V lost 0 bases and J lost 4 bases. The length of the CDR3 is 18 residues. The germline V gene encodes CDR1 SQVTM and CDR2 ANQGSEA. For the CDR3, the DNA is TGCAGCGTTGAAGATCGAGGTGGGACAGAGGGACATTCCACTGAAGCTTTCTTT. Translating it yields CSVEDRGGTEGHSTEAFF.

The V and J genes are TRBV5-6 and TRBJ2-1, with 7 bases matching TRBD1. Germline CDR1 reads SGHDT; CDR2 reads YYEEEE. The trim removed 3 bases at V and 2 bases at J, leaving 11 bases unmatched. The CDR3 is made up of 17 amino acids. CDR3 sequence reads: CASSSGPRQGPYNEQFF. CDR3 DNA sequence: TGTGCCAGCAGCTCTGGCCCAAGACAGGGACCCTACAATGAGCAGTTCTTC.

J is TRBJ1-1 and V is TRBV5-6; TRBD1 aligns across 7 bases. Germline CDR1 SGHDT, CDR2 YYEEEE. The CDR3 totals 16 residues. J was trimmed by 6 bases and V by 3 bases; bases with no gene match: 14. The DNA for the CDR3 is TGTGCCAGCAGCTCACCCCGGGGACAGTATCAGGCTGAAGCTTTCTTT. Translated, it gives CASSSPRGQYQAEAFF.

The table lists this clone with a few counts. The chain carries TRBV29-1 and TRBJ1-1; 9 bases line up with TRBD1. The V gene end was trimmed by 5 bases and the J gene end by 7 bases; junction bases not matched to a gene: 5. Germline V CDR1 and CDR2: SQVTM, ANQGSEA. This CDR3 has 12 amino acids. The CDR3 is CSVPRTGDEAFF. As DNA, the CDR3 is TGCAGCGTTCCCCGGACAGGGGATGAAGCTTTCTTT. The entire variable domain, with the rest obtained from reference TRBV29-1 and TRBJ1-1, is as follows: SAVISQKPSRDICQRGTSLTIQCQVDSQVTMMFWYRQQPGQSLTLIATANQGSEATYESGFVIDKFPISRPNLTFSTLTVSNMSPEDSSIYLCSVPRTGDEAFFGQGTRLTVV.

This chain uses TRBV27 with TRBJ1-5, with 8 bases fitting TRBD1. The CDR3 extends over 15 amino acids. Germline CDR1 and CDR2: MNHEY and SMNVEV (reference sequence). Trimming took 4 bases from V and 0 from J; bases not matched to a gene: 2. In nucleotides, the CDR3 is TGTGCCAGCAGTTGGACAGGGAATAGCAATCAGCCCCAGCATTTT. It codes for CASSWTGNSNQPQHF.

V is TRBV9 and J is TRBJ2-1, with TRBD1 matching 9 bases. The CDR3 totals 15 residues. CDR1 is SGDLS and CDR2 is YYNGEE in the germline V gene. Trimming cost V 2 bases and J 6 bases; bases outside gene matches: 6. Written as DNA, the CDR3 is TGTGCCAGCAGCGTCGGGACAGGGTCTGGCAATGAGCAGTTCTTC. Translating gives CASSVGTGSGNEQFF.

This CDR3 reads CSVEIRGTGGFGYTF. CDR3 DNA: TGCAGCGTTGAAATTCGGGGGACAGGGGGATTTGGCTACACCTTC. The rearrangement joins TRBV29-1 to TRBJ1-2, with 11 bases fitting TRBD1. CDR1 is SQVTM and CDR2 is ANQGSEA in the germline V gene. V shed 2 bases, J shed 7 bases, and the junction held 9 bases outside the gene matches. CDR3 length: 15 residues.

The chain joins TRBV28 to TRBJ1-1, with D maybe TRBD1 (5 bases). CDR1 and CDR2 (germline): MDHEN, SYDVKM. CDR3 size: 13 residues. Trimming removed 2 bases from V and 4 bases from J, with 8 bases in between. This CDR3 reads CASSLGAPTEAFF. The CDR3 nucleotides read TGTGCCAGCAGTTTAGGGGCCCCCACTGAAGCTTTCTTT.

V gene TRBV28 combines with J gene TRBJ2-3, with 10 bases identical to TRBD2. The CDR3 runs to 15 residues. CDR1 is MDHEN, CDR2 SYDVKM, per germline. With V trimmed by 6 bases and J by 6 bases, 9 bases remained unmatched. CDR3 region: CASRPSGSKADTQYF. CDR3 coding DNA: TGTGCCAGCAGACCTAGCGGGAGTAAGGCCGATACGCAGTATTTT.

The rearrangement joins TRBV2 to TRBJ2-7; D not resolved. There are 13 residues in the CDR3. Germline values: CDR1 SNHLY, CDR2 FYNNEI. V lost 8 bases and J lost 1, with 12 bases in between. CDR3 DNA sequence: TGTGCCAGCTTCACCGCCACTTCCTACGAGCAGTACTTC. Translated: CASFTATSYEQYF.

The gene calls are TRBV9 and TRBJ2-2, with 9 bases aligning to TRBD2. This CDR3 has 17 residues. From germline, CDR1 is SGDLS and CDR2 YYNGEE. J lost 2 bases, V lost 4 bases, and 9 bases had no gene match. CDR3 region: CASSPPGGRGNTGELFF. For the CDR3, the DNA is TGTGCCAGCAGCCCTCCTGGCGGGAGGGGTAACACCGGGGAGCTGTTTTTT.

This chain connects TRBV7-3 to TRBJ2-1; tentatively, D is TRBD1 (5 bases). The CDR3 consists of 13 residues. Trimming took off 5 bases at V and 4 bases at J, with 9 bases between the two ends. From germline, CDR1 is SGHTA and CDR2 FQGTGA. The CDR3 DNA reads as TGTGCCAGCAGCGGGGCCCAGTACAATGAGCAGTTCTTC. Amino acid sequence: CASSGAQYNEQFF.

This chain joins TRBV9 and TRBJ2-3, with TRBD1 identical over 9 bases. This CDR3 has 15 amino acids. CDR1 and CDR2 from the germline V gene are SGDLS and YYNGEE. Trimming at V came to 3 bases and at J to 4 bases, leaving 6 bases not matched to a gene. The CDR3 here is CASSAGTGSSDTQYF. In nucleotides, the CDR3 is TGTGCCAGCAGCGCCGGGACAGGGTCGTCAGATACGCAGTATTTT.

CDR3 DNA: TGTGCCAGCAGCTTGGAACGGAGCCAAGAGACCCAGTACTTC. Translated, it gives CASSLERSQETQYF. The V call is TRBV5-6, the J call TRBJ2-5, with D uncertain. The CDR3 runs 14 residues. The germline CDR1 and CDR2 sequences are SGHDT and YYEEEE. Trimming took 0 bases from V and 1 from J, leaving 7 bases between them. The whole variable domain, remainder taken from reference TRBV5-6 and TRBJ2-5, is DAGVTQSPTHLIKTRGQQVTLRCSPKSGHDTVSWYQQALGQGPQFIFQYYEEEERQRGNFPDRFSGHQFPNYSSELNVNALLLGDSALYLCASSLERSQETQYFGPGTRLLVL.

The chain recombines TRBV15 with TRBJ2-5; 7 nucleotides align to TRBD2. V lost 5 bases, J lost 5 bases, and 8 bases stayed unmatched. The CDR3 spans 14 residues. CDR1 is LNHNV and CDR2 is YYDKDF in the germline V gene (reference sequence). The DNA for the CDR3 is TGTGCCACCAGCCGCGGACTAGTTGGGGAGACCCAGTACTTC. It specifies CATSRGLVGETQYF.

The count of this clone is one. The rearrangement uses TRBV27 and TRBJ1-1; the match to TRBD1 covers 7 bases. The CDR3 consists of 17 residues. Germline V gene data show CDR1 as MNHEY and CDR2 as SMNVEV (reference sequence). J lost 0 bases, V lost 2 bases, and 9 bases had no gene match. CDR3 sequence reads: CASSLITPTGVNTEAFF. CDR3 coding DNA: TGTGCCAGCAGTTTAATTACTCCAACAGGGGTGAACACTGAAGCTTTCTTT.

This chain connects TRBV30 to TRBJ2-3; D is ambiguous. Between the trimmed V and J ends, which lost 4 bases and 5 bases, there was a span of 16 bases. CDR1 is GTSNPN and CDR2 is SVGIG in the germline V gene (reference sequence). This CDR3 spans 14 amino acids. CDR3: CAWNAALVQDTQYF. The CDR3, as DNA: TGTGCCTGGAACGCGGCCCTAGTACAAGATACGCAGTATTTT.

The CDR3: CASSLKGAGAEAFF. The CDR3 bases are TGCGCCAGCAGCTTGAAAGGGGCTGGGGCTGAAGCTTTCTTT. This chain uses TRBV5-1 with TRBJ1-1; weak D call: TRBD1 (5 bases). In germline, CDR1 is SGHRS, CDR2 YFSETQ. The CDR3 is made up of 14 amino acids. V lost 1 base, J lost 6 bases, and 13 bases lay in between.

J is TRBJ2-1 and V is TRBV10-2, with TRBD1 matching over 7 bases. V was pared by 7 bases and J by 1 base, with 10 bases of the junction left unmatched. This CDR3 contains 16 residues. Germline CDR1 reads WSHSY; CDR2 reads SAAADI. The CDR3 protein is CASKRQGEGSYNEQFF. CDR3 bases: TGCGCCAGCAAACGACAGGGAGAAGGATCCTACAATGAGCAGTTCTTC.